This TCR beta chain was profiled in a study of radiotherapy plus CTLA-4 blockade in lung cancer. For the study at large: Of all patients, around 19% responded objectively and 31% showed disease control.

It was focal radiation plus CTLA-4 blockade with ipilimumab that patients with chemo-refractory metastatic non-small-cell lung cancer received. This CDR3 has 14 amino acids. After removal of 3 bases from V and 3 bases from J, the junction contained 5 bases not matched to a gene. Germline CDR1 and CDR2: SGHRS and YFSETQ. The table came from immunoSEQ multiplex PCR; TCRdb's copy has only in-frame clones and leaves some out. This sample has around 80,000 clones, with roughly 79% found just once. Study-level points and caveats: Among reported predictors of response, early blood T cell clone dynamics with interferon-beta performed best. Expansion in blood of tumor-derived TCR clones was seen after radiotherapy plus ipilimumab.

A word on this clone: Its antigen is unknown.

The chain carries TRBV5-1 and TRBJ1-1; 7 nucleotides agree with TRBD1. This receptor was identified in a human donor with non-small cell lung cancer whose response to radiotherapy plus ipilimumab could not be evaluated. Some clones in this sample may be carry-over from other donors' samples. Specimen: peripheral blood, collected from a patient treated with radiotherapy plus ipilimumab. CDR3 coding DNA: TGCGCCAGCAGCTCCAGGGACAGCTACACTGAAGCTTTCTTT. It is translated as CASSSRDSYTEAFF.